Sequencing of this TCR beta chain was carried out in a study of blood T cell repertoires in COVID-19. Overall study: COVID-19 samples, acute and convalescent, were from the United States, Italy and Spain.

TCRdb keeps only in-frame clones here, not all; method: immunoSEQ multiplex PCR. The data contain about 140,000 clones, roughly 80% of them seen just once; the ten biggest clones take up roughly 8.9%. Sequencing input: peripheral blood. This TCR derives from a woman aged 45-59 years with active or convalescent COVID-19.

CDR3 protein: CASSLDRGAYLLNTEAFF. CDR3 in DNA: TGTGCCAGCAGCTTGGATCGGGGGGCCTATTTGTTGAACACTGAAGCTTTCTTT. This chain joins TRBV5-8 and TRBJ1-1, with D maybe TRBD1 (6 bases). This CDR3 contains 18 residues. V lost 0 bases, J lost 0 bases, and 18 bases lay in between. The germline gives CDR1 SGHTS, CDR2 YDEGEE.